Listed here are 10 T cell receptor beta chains from one sample, sequenced in a study of T cells in Graves' hyperthyroidism and ophthalmopathy (dated by TCRdb to about 2019). The protocol used for the library was multiplex PCR. These reads were obtained on an Illumina HiSeq 2000. Amplification of TCR beta CDR3 regions was carried out from RNA transcripts. The first round of RT-PCR for the TCR CDR3 was performed with the HTBI primer set and the Qiagen OneStep RT-PCR kit. TCRdb passed the public sequencing reads through fastp at Q25 and MiXCR, retaining productive beta sequences. When rows share a CDR3 protein, they turn into one entry using the most common DNA and genes. The sample table holds 370,000 or so distinct CDR3 sequences, of which 15% to 19% were seen once. Around a quarter of the sample comes from the top ten. Material: blood. All receptors come from a woman aged 18-35 years with Graves' hyperthyroidism that later progressed to Graves' ophthalmopathy.

There are many counts of this clonotype. The chain uses TRBV24-1 and TRBJ2-7; tentatively, D is TRBD1 or TRBD2 (5 bases each). The CDR3 consists of 14 residues. With 4 bases removed from V and 4 bases from J, the gap between germline ends came to 13 bases. Germline V gives CDR1 KGHDR, CDR2 SFDVKD. Written as DNA, the CDR3 is TGTGCCACCAGTGAGGGACCTCACCCTTACGAGCAGTACTTC. This codes for CATSEGPHPYEQYF.

At least ten counts were recorded for this clonotype. The V and J genes are TRBV3-1 and TRBJ1-1; possibly TRBD1 for D (5 bases). There are 13 residues in the CDR3. Germline loops: CDR1 LGHDT, CDR2 YNNKEL (reference sequence). Trimming shortened V by 5 bases and J by 3 bases, and 10 bases separated the two germline ends. The CDR3 here is CASSLLGDTEAFF. The CDR3 nucleotides read TGTGCCAGCAGCTTACTAGGGGACACTGAAGCTTTCTTT.

This clonotype was seen many times. The chain recombines TRBV20-1 with TRBJ2-7; TRBD1 agrees at 7 bases. CDR1 and CDR2 from the germline V gene are DFQATT and SNEGSKA (reference sequence). This CDR3 is 15 amino acids long. Trimming at V came to 1 base and at J to 2 bases, leaving 8 bases not matched to a gene. The CDR3 DNA reads as TGCAGTGCTAGAGCGAGGGGGCAGCTAGCCTACGAGCAGTACTTC. Translation: CSARARGQLAYEQYF.

This clonotype was recorded at least ten times. This rearrangement joins TRBV20-1 to TRBJ2-7, with D perhaps TRBD2 (5 bases). V lost 2 bases and J 0 bases, leaving 17 bases between the germline ends. This CDR3 comprises 16 residues. Germline CDR1 DFQATT, CDR2 SNEGSKA (reference sequence). As DNA, the CDR3 is TGCAGTGCTAGAATATTCCAGCGGTCCAGCTCCTACGAGCAGTACTTC. Translating gives CSARIFQRSSSYEQYF.

The rearrangement joins TRBV18 to TRBJ2-7; 11 nucleotides align to TRBD2. The germline V gene has CDR1 KGHSH and CDR2 LQKENI. CDR3 size: 15 residues. V lost 5 bases, J lost 3 bases, and 6 bases stayed unmatched. The DNA for the CDR3 is TGTGCCAGCTCAGCGGGGACTAGCGGCCACTACGAGCAGTACTTC. Its translation: CASSAGTSGHYEQYF. The full variable domain, completed using reference TRBV18 and TRBJ2-7, is NAGVMQNPRHLVRRRGQEARLRCSPMKGHSHVYWYRQLPEEGLKFMVYLQKENIIDESGMPKERFSAEFPKEGPSILRIQQVVRGDSAAYFCASSAGTSGHYEQYFGPGTRLTVT.

This clonotype was picked up a small number of times. J is TRBJ1-1 and V is TRBV3-1, with D possibly matching TRBD1 (5 bases). V lost 4 bases, J lost 7 bases, and 16 bases lay in between. Germline V gives CDR1 LGHDT, CDR2 YNNKEL (reference sequence). The CDR3 sequence is 14 residues long. Here the CDR3 DNA reads TGTGCCAGCAGCCTTACGCCGGGACCATATGAAGCTTTCTTT. This translates into CASSLTPGPYEAFF.

This clonotype appeared a few times. The gene calls are TRBV20-1 and TRBJ1-2; TRBD1 matches 9 bases. The V gene's germline CDR1 is DFQATT and CDR2 SNEGSKA (reference sequence). The CDR3 has 13 residues. Unmatched junction bases numbered 8, after V lost 5 bases and J lost 7 bases. This chain's CDR3 is CSASQGATGGYTF. The CDR3 DNA sequence: TGCAGTGCTTCACAGGGGGCCACGGGTGGCTACACCTTC.

The J gene is TRBJ1-2, the V gene TRBV19; TRBD1 aligns across 7 bases. Per the germline V gene, CDR1 is LNHDA and CDR2 is SQIVND (reference sequence). The CDR3 covers 12 residues. V lost 5 bases, J lost 8 bases, and 5 bases stayed unmatched. The CDR3 nucleotides are TGTGCCAGTAGTTCCAGGGGGTTCGGCTACACCTTC. Its protein product is CASSSRGFGYTF.

This clonotype has a single count. Relative to the germline gene, one junction end is altered; a read error may explain this. V usage is TRBV20-1 and J usage is TRBJ1-1, with 8 bases matching TRBD1. Germline loops: CDR1 DFQATT, CDR2 SNEGSKA (reference sequence). CDR3 length equals 12 residues. For the CDR3, the DNA is TGCAGTGCAGCACAGGGGGTTCCTGAAGGTTTCTTT. It encodes CSAAQGVPEGFF.

Many counts were recorded for this clonotype. The CDR3 DNA sequence: TGCGCCAGCAGCCCGACTACGTACCAAGAGACCCAGTACTTC. Its protein product is CASSPTTYQETQYF. The chain recombines TRBV5-1 with TRBJ2-5, with D possibly TRBD2 on 5 matching bases. With 4 bases removed from V and 0 bases from J, the gap between germline ends came to 10 bases. CDR3 size: 14 residues. The germline gives CDR1 SGHRS, CDR2 YFSETQ.